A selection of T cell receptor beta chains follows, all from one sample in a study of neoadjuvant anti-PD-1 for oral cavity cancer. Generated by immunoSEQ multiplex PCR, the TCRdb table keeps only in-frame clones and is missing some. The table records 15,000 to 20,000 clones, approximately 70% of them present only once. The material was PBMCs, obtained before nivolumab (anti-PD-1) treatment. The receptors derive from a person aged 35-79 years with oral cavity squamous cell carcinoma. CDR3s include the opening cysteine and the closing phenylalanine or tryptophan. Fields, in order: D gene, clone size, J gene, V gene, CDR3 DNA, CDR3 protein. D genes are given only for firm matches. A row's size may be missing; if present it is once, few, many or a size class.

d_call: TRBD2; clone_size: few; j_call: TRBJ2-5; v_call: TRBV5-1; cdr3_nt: TGCGCCAGCAGCCCGGGGGGTGGGCAGGAAGAGACCCAGTACTTC; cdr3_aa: CASSPGGGQEETQYF
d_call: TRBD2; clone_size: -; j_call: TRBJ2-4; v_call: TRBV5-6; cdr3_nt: TGTGCCAGCAGCTTCGAACTAGCGGGAGGGACGGGAAACATTCAGTACTTC; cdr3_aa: CASSFELAGGTGNIQYF
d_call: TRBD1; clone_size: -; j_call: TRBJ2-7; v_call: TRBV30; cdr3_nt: TGTGCCTGGAGTGGACAGGGGCGCGAGCAGTACTTC; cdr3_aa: CAWSGQGREQYF
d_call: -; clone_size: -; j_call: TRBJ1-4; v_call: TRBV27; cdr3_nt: TGTGCCAGCAGTTCTCGACAGGAACCCTATGAAAAACTGTTTTTT; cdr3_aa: CASSSRQEPYEKLFF
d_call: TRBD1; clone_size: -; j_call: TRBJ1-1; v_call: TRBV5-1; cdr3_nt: TGCGCCAGCAGCTTGTCCCCCGGACAGGCGACTGAAGCTTTCTTT; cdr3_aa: CASSLSPGQATEAFF
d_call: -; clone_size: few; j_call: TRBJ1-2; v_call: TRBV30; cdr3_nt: TGTGCCTGGAGCTTCGCAGGGAGGAATGGCTACACCTTC; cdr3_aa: CAWSFAGRNGYTF
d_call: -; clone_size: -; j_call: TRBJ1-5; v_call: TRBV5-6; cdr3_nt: TGTGCCAGCAGCTTACAGGGTAACGGCAATCAGCCCCAGCATTTT; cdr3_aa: CASSLQGNGNQPQHF
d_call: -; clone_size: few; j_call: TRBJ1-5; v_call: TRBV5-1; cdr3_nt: TGCGCCAGCAGCTTGGAGGGGCGGGGACAGCCCCAGCATTTT; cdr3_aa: CASSLEGRGQPQHF
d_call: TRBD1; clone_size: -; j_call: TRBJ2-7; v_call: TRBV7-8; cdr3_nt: TGTGCCAGCAGCTTTGCCGGGACAGAATACGAGCAGTACTTC; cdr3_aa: CASSFAGTEYEQYF
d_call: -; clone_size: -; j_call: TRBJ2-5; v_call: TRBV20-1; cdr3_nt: TGCAGTGCTAGAACCCCCGAGACCCAGTACTTC; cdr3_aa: CSARTPETQYF
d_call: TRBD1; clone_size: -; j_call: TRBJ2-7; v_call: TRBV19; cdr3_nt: TGTGCCAGTAGTATCAGGGACAGGGCAGGCGAGCAGTACTTC; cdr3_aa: CASSIRDRAGEQYF
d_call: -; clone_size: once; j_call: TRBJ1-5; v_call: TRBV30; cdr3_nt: TGTGCCTGGAGTGTAGTGGACGGGTTCAATCAGCCCCAGCATTTT; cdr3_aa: CAWSVVDGFNQPQHF
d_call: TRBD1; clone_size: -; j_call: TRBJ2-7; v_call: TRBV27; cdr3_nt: TGTGCCAGCAGACCTTCCCGGGACAGGGTACCCTACGAGCAGTACTTC; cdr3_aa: CASRPSRDRVPYEQYF
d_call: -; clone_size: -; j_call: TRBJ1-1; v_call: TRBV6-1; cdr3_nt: TGTGCCAGCAGTGAAAGCCGGGCCCTTAACACTGAAGCTTTCTTT; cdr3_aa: CASSESRALNTEAFF
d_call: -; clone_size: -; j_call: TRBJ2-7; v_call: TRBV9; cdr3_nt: TGTGCCAGCAGCCCTCCGACAGGCCCCTACGAGCAGTACTTC; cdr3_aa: CASSPPTGPYEQYF
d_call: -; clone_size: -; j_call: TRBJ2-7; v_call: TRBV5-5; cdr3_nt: TGTGCCAGCAGCTTGCGCCACAGCCCTGCTTCCTACGAGCAGTACTTC; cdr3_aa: CASSLRHSPASYEQYF
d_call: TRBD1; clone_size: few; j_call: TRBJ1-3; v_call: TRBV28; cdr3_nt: TGTGCCAGCATCGGGCAGGGGGCGGGTGGAAACACCATATATTTT; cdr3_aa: CASIGQGAGGNTIYF
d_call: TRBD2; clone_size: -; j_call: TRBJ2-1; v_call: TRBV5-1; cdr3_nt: TGCGCCAGCAGCTTGGCGTCTAGCGGGTACAATGAGCAGTTCTTC; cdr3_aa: CASSLASSGYNEQFF
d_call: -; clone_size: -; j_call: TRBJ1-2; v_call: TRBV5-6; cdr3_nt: TGTGCCAGCAACCCCCGGTCGGCTCTTTCCCGTGGCTACACCTTC; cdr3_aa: CASNPRSALSRGYTF
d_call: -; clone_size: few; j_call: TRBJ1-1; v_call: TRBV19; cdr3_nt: TGTGCCAGTAGTTCCCTGAAAGAAGCTTTCTTT; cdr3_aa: CASSSLKEAFF
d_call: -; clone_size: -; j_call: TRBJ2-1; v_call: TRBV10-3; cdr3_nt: TGTGCCATCAGTGAACGCGCCGGAACCACCAATGAGCAGTTCTTC; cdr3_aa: CAISERAGTTNEQFF
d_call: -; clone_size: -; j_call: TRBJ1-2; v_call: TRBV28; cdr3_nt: TGTGCCAGCAGTGTCCGGTCCCGTGGCTACACCTTC; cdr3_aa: CASSVRSRGYTF
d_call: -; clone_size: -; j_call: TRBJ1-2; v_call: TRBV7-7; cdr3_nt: TGTGCTAGCAGCTTAATCCCGGGCTACACCTTC; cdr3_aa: CASSLIPGYTF
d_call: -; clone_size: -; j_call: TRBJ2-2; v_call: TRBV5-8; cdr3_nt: TGTGCCAGCAACCAGGATCAGGCCACCGGGGAGCTGTTTTTT; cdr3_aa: CASNQDQATGELFF
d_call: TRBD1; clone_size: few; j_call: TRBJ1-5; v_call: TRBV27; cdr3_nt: TGTGCCAGCCCGGACAGGGGGCGGCAGCCCCAGCATTTT; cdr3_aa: CASPDRGRQPQHF
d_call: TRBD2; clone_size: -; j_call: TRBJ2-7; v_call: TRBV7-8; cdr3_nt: TGTGCCAGCAGCTTAGAATCGGGACTAGCGGGAGGTGCTTCCTACGAGCAGTACTTC; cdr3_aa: CASSLESGLAGGASYEQYF
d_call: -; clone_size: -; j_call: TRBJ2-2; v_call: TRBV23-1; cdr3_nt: TGCGCCAGCAGTCGGAGGGGGGCCGGGGAGCTGTTTTTT; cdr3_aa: CASSRRGAGELFF
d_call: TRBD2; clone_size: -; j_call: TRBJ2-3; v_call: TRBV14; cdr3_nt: TGTGCCAGCAGCCATCTAGCGGGAGGGTCACGAGATACGCAGTATTTT; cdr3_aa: CASSHLAGGSRDTQYF
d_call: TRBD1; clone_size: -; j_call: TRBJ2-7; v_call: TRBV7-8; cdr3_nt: TGTGCCAGCAGCCCGGGACAGTTTATTTACGAGCAGTACTTC; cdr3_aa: CASSPGQFIYEQYF
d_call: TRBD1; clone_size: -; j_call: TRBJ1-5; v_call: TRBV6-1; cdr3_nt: TGTGCCAGCAGAGGGACAGCCAGTAGCAATCAGCCCCAGCATTTT; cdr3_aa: CASRGTASSNQPQHF
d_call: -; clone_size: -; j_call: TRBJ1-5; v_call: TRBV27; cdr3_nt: TGTGCCAGCAGTCACGGGAGCAATCAGCCCCAGCATTTT; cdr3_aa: CASSHGSNQPQHF
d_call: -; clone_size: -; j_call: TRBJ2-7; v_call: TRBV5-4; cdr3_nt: TGTGCCAGCAGCGAACGTCTCCAGGGGAACGAGCAGTACTTC; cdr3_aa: CASSERLQGNEQYF
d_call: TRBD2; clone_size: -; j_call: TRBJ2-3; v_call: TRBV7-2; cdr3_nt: TGTGCCAGCAGCTTAGGAGCGGGAGGGCCAGGGGGCACAGATACGCAGTATTTT; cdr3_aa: CASSLGAGGPGGTDTQYF
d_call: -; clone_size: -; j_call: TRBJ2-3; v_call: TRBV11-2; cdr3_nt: TGTGCCAGCAGCTTAGGTGGGGTTGGTGGCACAGATACGCAGTATTTT; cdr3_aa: CASSLGGVGGTDTQYF
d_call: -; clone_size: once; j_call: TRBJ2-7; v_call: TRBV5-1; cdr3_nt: TGCGCCAGCAGCTTGGACGACCTTCGAATTTCCGAGCAGTACTTC; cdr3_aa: CASSLDDLRISEQYF
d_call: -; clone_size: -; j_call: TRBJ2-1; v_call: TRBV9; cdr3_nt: TGTGCCAGCAGCGTCACCGGGAATGAGCAGTTCTTC; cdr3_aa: CASSVTGNEQFF
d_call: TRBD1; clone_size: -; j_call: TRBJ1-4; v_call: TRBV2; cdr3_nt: TGTGCCAGCAGTATCATGACAGGGTGGATGGAAAAACTGTTTTTT; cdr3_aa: CASSIMTGWMEKLFF
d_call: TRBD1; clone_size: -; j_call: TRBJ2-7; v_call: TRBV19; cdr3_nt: TGTGCCAGTAGTATAGAGATGACAGGGGCGAGTGGATGGGAGCAGTACTTC; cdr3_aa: CASSIEMTGASGWEQYF
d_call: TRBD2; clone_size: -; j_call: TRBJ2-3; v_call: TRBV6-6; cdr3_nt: TGTGCCAGCAGTTCCTCGGCGACTAGCTTCTCCGATACGCAGTATTTT; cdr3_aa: CASSSSATSFSDTQYF
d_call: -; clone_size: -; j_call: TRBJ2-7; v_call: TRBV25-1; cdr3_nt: TGTGCCAGCAGTGAATCCGGCAGGGGTTCCTACGAGCAGTACTTC; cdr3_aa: CASSESGRGSYEQYF
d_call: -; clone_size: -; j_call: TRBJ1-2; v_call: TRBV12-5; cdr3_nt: TGTGCTAGTGGTTCCTCAGGTGTTTCTAACTATGGCTACACCTTC; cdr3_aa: CASGSSGVSNYGYTF
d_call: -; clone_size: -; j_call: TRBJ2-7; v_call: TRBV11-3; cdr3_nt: TGTGCCAGCAGCTTATCGGGACACTCCTACGAGCAGTACTTC; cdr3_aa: CASSLSGHSYEQYF
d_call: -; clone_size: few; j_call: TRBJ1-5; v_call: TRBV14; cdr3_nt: TGTGCCAGCAGCCAAGGGGGAGCGAGCAATCAGCCCCAGCATTTT; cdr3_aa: CASSQGGASNQPQHF
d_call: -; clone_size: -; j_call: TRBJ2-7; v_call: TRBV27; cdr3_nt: TGTGCCAGCAGTTTATTCGGGCCCGCAGTTCCCTACGAGCAGTACTTC; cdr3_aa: CASSLFGPAVPYEQYF
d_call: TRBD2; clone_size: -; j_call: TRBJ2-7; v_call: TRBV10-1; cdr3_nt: TGCGCCAGCAGTGAAGCGGCTAGCGGGAGTCTCGAGCAGTACTTC; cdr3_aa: CASSEAASGSLEQYF
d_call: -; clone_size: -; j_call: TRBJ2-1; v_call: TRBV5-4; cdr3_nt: TGTGCCAGCAGCACGCGACTAGTGAGTGAGCAGTTCTTC; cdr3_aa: CASSTRLVSEQFF
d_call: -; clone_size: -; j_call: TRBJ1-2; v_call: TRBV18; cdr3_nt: TGTGCCAGCTCACCGGAGGGAGACGGCTACACCTTC; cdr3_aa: CASSPEGDGYTF